The entry below gives a single T cell receptor beta chain sequence along with its context. The sample comes from a study of T cells in Graves' hyperthyroidism and ophthalmopathy. CDR1 and CDR2 from the germline V gene are LNHDA and SQIVND (reference sequence). This CDR3 contains 19 residues. V shed 4 bases and J shed 3 bases, with 25 bases lying between them. Regions amplified from RNA transcripts were the TCR beta CDR3 regions. HTBI primers drove first-round RT-PCR of the TCR CDR3. TCRdb recomputed calls from the multiplex PCR reads with MiXCR, one row per CDR3 protein. The sample records about 380,000 distinct CDR3 sequences, around 14% being singletons.

This chain links TRBV19 with TRBJ1-5, with a possible D match to TRBD1 (6 bases). Sequencing was performed on blood. The receptor was isolated from a woman aged 60-75 years with Graves' hyperthyroidism. The CDR3 is CASSTQGLSVLYDNQPQHF. The CDR3 nucleotides are TGTGCCAGTAGTACTCAGGGGCTTTCCGTTTTGTATGACAATCAGCCCCAGCATTTT.